The 23 T cell receptor beta chains below come from one sample, sequenced in a study of breast tumors, draining lymph nodes, adjacent tissues. TCRdb passed the multiplex PCR reads through MiXCR, listing each CDR3 protein once. The repertoire holds 200,000 or so distinct CDR3 sequences, with roughly 29% as singletons. The lymph nodes were axillary draining lymph nodes from breast cancer patients. Sequenced: axillary lymph node tissue. These receptors were taken from a female donor with breast cancer. Some clones in this sample may be carry-over from other donors' samples.

This clonotype was picked up many times. The CDR3 DNA follows: TGTGCCAGCAGCCCAAGGGACTCGTTGGGGAACTCTGGAAACACCATATATTTT. It yields the protein CASSPRDSLGNSGNTIYF. This chain uses TRBV3-1 with TRBJ1-3, with a weak D call TRBD1 (5 bases). V lost 4 bases and J lost 0, with 19 bases in between. The germline gives CDR1 LGHDT, CDR2 YNNKEL (reference sequence). This CDR3 has 18 amino acids. Full variable domain (missing parts from reference TRBV3-1 and TRBJ1-3): DTAVSQTPKYLVTQMGNDKSIKCEQNLGHDTMYWYKQDSKKFLKIMFSYNNKELIINETVPNRFSPKSPDKAHLNLHINSLELGDSAVYFCASSPRDSLGNSGNTIYFGEGSWLTVV.

This clonotype has ten or more counts. The chain carries TRBV20-1 and TRBJ2-3; 10 bases map to TRBD2. Germline V lookup: CDR1 DFQATT, CDR2 SNEGSKA (reference sequence). V gave up 3 bases and J gave up 3 bases; unmatched junction bases: 6. The CDR3 has 15 amino acids. This CDR3 reads CSAREREGITDTQYF. CDR3 sequence (DNA): TGCAGTGCTAGGGAGCGGGAGGGGATAACAGATACGCAGTATTTT.

This clonotype has ten or more counts. The J gene is TRBJ2-3, the V gene TRBV20-1; no reliable D call. There are 14 residues in the CDR3. CDR1 is DFQATT, CDR2 SNEGSKA, per germline (reference sequence). V was cut by 6 bases and J by 0 bases, with 13 bases left in between. CDR3: CSAPSAPSTDTQYF. The CDR3 DNA follows: TGCAGTGCCCCCTCAGCCCCTAGCACAGATACGCAGTATTTT.

V and J are TRBV6-5 and TRBJ1-5, with D unresolved. Per germline, CDR1 MNHEY and CDR2 SVGAGI. Deletions cut 8 bases from V and 6 bases from J, with 17 bases between. The CDR3 has 14 residues. This CDR3 is CASGSRSGFQPQHF. In DNA form, the CDR3 reads TGTGCCAGCGGTTCACGATCGGGGTTTCAGCCCCAGCATTTT.

This clonotype was counted many times. The V gene is TRBV12-3 or TRBV12-4, the J gene TRBJ1-4; tentative D call: TRBD1 (5 bases). Deletions cut 4 bases from V and 3 bases from J, with 9 bases between. CDR3 length equals 14 residues. The CDR3 region is CASSSLGANEKLFF. The DNA of the CDR3 is TGTGCCAGCAGTTCCTTGGGGGCTAATGAAAAACTGTTTTTT.

The sample holds many counts of this clonotype. The chain recombines TRBV10-2 with TRBJ2-7; TRBD1 matches at 8 bases. V dropped 1 base and J dropped 4; count of bases not matched to a gene: 6. CDR3 length: 15 amino acids. CDR1 and CDR2 from the germline V gene are WSHSY and SAAADI. The DNA for the CDR3 is TGCGCCAGCAGTGAGTTTGGACAGGGTTTTTACGAGCAGTACTTC. It encodes CASSEFGQGFYEQYF.

This CDR3 reads CASSLGGNNYGYTF. The CDR3 bases are TGTGCCAGCAGCTTGGGGGGGAACAACTATGGCTACACCTTC. The chain employs TRBV4-2 and TRBJ1-2; a possible D gene is TRBD1 (5 bases). The CDR3 is 14 amino acids. V shed 5 bases and J shed 2 bases, with 12 bases lying between them. The germline CDR1 and CDR2 sequences are LGHNA and YNFKEQ.

Points on this clonotype: A clone one base away is much larger, so this may be a read error. The chain has TRBV6-6 and TRBJ2-7; 7 positions match TRBD1. CDR3 length equals 13 residues. V lost 4 bases and J lost 6; bases outside the gene matches: 6. The germline V gene has CDR1 MNHNY and CDR2 SVGAGI (reference sequence). The CDR3 protein is CASSCDRDGEQYF. The DNA for the CDR3 is TGTGCCAGCAGTTGCGACAGGGACGGCGAGCAGTACTTC.

This clonotype was recorded many times. This chain uses TRBV4-2 with TRBJ1-5, with D possibly TRBD1 on 5 matching bases. V lost 1 base and J lost 4, with 17 bases in between. This CDR3 comprises 17 residues. Germline-derived CDR1 and CDR2 are LGHNA and YNFKEQ. The CDR3 DNA reads as TGTGCCAGCAGCCAAGTGTCCGGGGGGGGGAGAAATCAGCCCCAGCATTTT. Amino acids: CASSQVSGGGRNQPQHF.

This clonotype was observed many times. V and J are TRBV20-1 and TRBJ2-1; D remains unclear. CDR1 and CDR2 from the germline V gene are DFQATT and SNEGSKA (reference sequence). The CDR3 contains 15 residues. V gave up 3 bases and J gave up 3 bases, with 15 bases separating them. The CDR3 protein is CSARDPSEIYNEQFF. As DNA, the CDR3 is TGCAGTGCTAGGGACCCTTCAGAAATCTACAATGAGCAGTTCTTC.

This clonotype was seen a handful of times. The rearrangement links TRBV6-2 or TRBV6-3 to TRBJ2-4, with a possible D match to TRBD2 (5 bases). The V gene's germline CDR1 is MNHEY and CDR2 SVGEGT. V lost 3 bases to trimming and J lost 7 bases, with 13 bases between them. CDR3 size: 14 residues. CDR3 DNA: TGTGCCAGCAGTTATGGGCTGACTAAGAACATTCAGTACTTC. Translated: CASSYGLTKNIQYF.

At least ten counts were recorded for this clonotype. The chain joins TRBV7-2 to TRBJ2-3, with D uncertain. This CDR3 spans 15 amino acids. CDR1 is SGHTA, CDR2 FQGNSA, per germline. Trimming cost V 5 bases and J 0 bases, with 12 bases left between them. CDR3 bases: TGTGCCAGCAGCGGTCAGGCCACAAGCACAGATACGCAGTATTTT. As protein: CASSGQATSTDTQYF.

J is TRBJ1-2 and V is TRBV7-8, with a possible D match to TRBD1 (6 bases). V shed 5 bases and J shed 3 bases, with 31 bases lying between them. CDR1 is SGHVS, CDR2 FQNEAQ, per germline. CDR3 length: 20 amino acids. The CDR3 DNA follows: TGTGCCAGCAGCCTCAAGCGGGGGGGCCGGTCCGGGGCGAGGGACTATGGCTACACCTTC. It codes for CASSLKRGGRSGARDYGYTF.

Note on this clonotype: A clone one base away is much larger, so this may be a read error. The chain combines TRBV6-2 or TRBV6-3 with TRBJ2-3; possible D gene TRBD1, 6 bases. Germline CDR1 reads MNHEY; CDR2 reads SVGEGT. This CDR3 has 13 residues. The CDR3 spells CATSEQGPDTQYF. In nucleotides, the CDR3 is TGTGCCACCAGTGAACAGGGTCCAGATACGCAGTATTTT.

In its sample, this clonotype was seen many times. The chain employs TRBV30 and TRBJ1-6, with D possibly being TRBD1 (5 bases). Germline V gene data show CDR1 as GTSNPN and CDR2 as SVGIG (reference sequence). Trimming took 4 bases from V and 5 from J, leaving 12 bases between them. The CDR3 covers 14 residues. The CDR3, as DNA: TGTGCCTGGAAGCTTTCGGGACATAATTCACCCCTCCACTTT. This gives the protein CAWKLSGHNSPLHF.

The gene calls are TRBV24-1 and TRBJ2-1, with TRBD2 identical over 10 bases. This CDR3 is built from 18 residues. Germline V gives CDR1 KGHDR, CDR2 SFDVKD. The V and J ends lost 4 bases and 1 base, in that order; junction bases with no gene match: 9. CDR3: CATSDPGASGSSYNEQFF. CDR3 in DNA: TGTGCCACCAGTGACCCTGGGGCTAGCGGGAGTTCCTACAATGAGCAGTTCTTC.

The gene calls are TRBV2 and TRBJ1-2; D gene ambiguous. This CDR3 contains 14 residues. Per the germline V gene, CDR1 is SNHLY and CDR2 is FYNNEI. Trimming cost V 6 bases and J 4 bases, with 15 bases left between them. CDR3 coding DNA: TGTGCCAGCAGCCTTGACGGAGTTCGCTATGGCTACACCTTC. Its translation is CASSLDGVRYGYTF.

The V and J genes are TRBV6-4 and TRBJ2-1; 11 positions agree with TRBD1. This CDR3 is built from 15 residues. The junction had 5 bases not matched to a gene; V was cut back by 0 bases and J by 10 bases. Per the germline V gene, CDR1 is MRHNA and CDR2 is SNTAGT. The CDR3 bases are TGTGCCAGCAGTGACTCGGGACAGGGGGTTGAGGAGCAGTTCTTC. It translates to CASSDSGQGVEEQFF.

The table lists this clonotype with many counts. The chain links TRBV20-1 to TRBJ2-2; TRBD2 matches at 8 bases. This CDR3 spans 18 amino acids. Germline V gives CDR1 DFQATT, CDR2 SNEGSKA (reference sequence). V lost 6 bases to trimming and J lost 0 bases; unmatched junction nucleotides: 15. The CDR3 nucleotides read TGCAGTGCGCAGGTCTTCCTTATAGCGGGGTCGAACACCGGGGAGCTGTTTTTT. It is translated as CSAQVFLIAGSNTGELFF.

As concerns this clonotype: A much bigger clone sits one base away, suggesting this may be a read error. The rearrangement uses TRBV4-3 and TRBJ2-7; 7 bases are shared with TRBD2. The CDR3 is made up of 15 amino acids. Germline V gene sequence: CDR1 LGHNA, CDR2 YSLEER. The CDR3: CASSLLRDYSYEQCF. In DNA, the CDR3 is TGCGCCAGCAGCCTCCTCCGGGACTACTCCTACGAGCAGTGCTTC.

This clonotype was seen at least ten times. The chain couples TRBV6-5 to TRBJ1-5; 7 bases align to TRBD1. Germline V gene lookup returns CDR1 MNHEY and CDR2 SVGAGI. J gave up 3 bases and V 5 bases, and 4 bases lay outside the gene matches. CDR3 length: 14 residues. CDR3 protein: CASSPRGPNQPQHF. Here the CDR3 DNA reads TGTGCCAGCAGTCCGAGGGGGCCCAATCAGCCCCAGCATTTT.

This clonotype has only a few counts. A much larger clone lies one base from this, so it may be a read error. Since no conserved phenylalanine or tryptophan closes the CDR3, a read error is the likely cause. The limits of the CDR3 on the DNA are not certain, so only TCRdb's listed CDR3 is given. The chain employs TRBV24-1 and TRBJ2-7; no DNA check was done on the table's D call, TRBD1. Per the germline V gene, CDR1 is KGHDR and CDR2 is SFDVKD. Termini included, the CDR3 measures 9 amino acids. The CDR3 region is CATGCGTIS.

In its sample, this clonotype was seen a few times. A much more abundant neighbour one base away suggests this may be a read error. The CDR3 region is CASSGRGGTSINAQFF. The CDR3 bases are TGTGCCAGCAGCGGGCGCGGGGGGACTAGCATCAATGCGCAGTTCTTC. The chain couples TRBV9 to TRBJ2-1; 9 bases line up with TRBD2. Germline CDR1 SGDLS, CDR2 YYNGEE. This CDR3 contains 16 residues.